Presented here are 8 T cell receptor beta chains from one specimen sequenced in a study of blood T cell repertoires in COVID-19. Assay used: immunoSEQ multiplex PCR; TCRdb lists only in-frame clones, some missing. The sample contains 25,000 or so clones, over 80% of which appear only once. The sample consisted of peripheral blood. Every receptor here comes from a man aged 70-80 years with acute or convalescent COVID-19.

The chain combines TRBV15 with TRBJ1-1, with D unresolved. Germline lookup yields CDR1 LNHNV and CDR2 YYDKDF (reference sequence). CDR3 length: 13 residues. V was shortened by 1 base and J by 5 bases, with 8 bases between the two germline ends. The CDR3 spells CATSRAGRTEAFF. DNA for the CDR3: TGTGCCACCAGCAGAGCGGGGAGGACTGAAGCTTTCTTT.

The chain is built from TRBV5-1 and TRBJ2-1, with 9 bases fitting TRBD1. The CDR3 runs to 15 residues. Germline-derived CDR1 and CDR2 are SGHRS and YFSETQ. The V gene end was trimmed by 2 bases and the J gene end by 7 bases; junction bases not matched to a gene: 7. The CDR3 DNA is TGCGCCAGCAGCTTACAGGGGGCTGTTGAGAATGAGCAGTTCTTC. Translated: CASSLQGAVENEQFF.

The chain recombines TRBV18 with TRBJ2-3; 7 bases match TRBD1. The CDR3 runs to 16 residues. V was pared by 6 bases and J by 2 bases, with 11 bases of the junction left unmatched. The V gene's germline CDR1 is KGHSH and CDR2 LQKENI. The CDR3 sequence: CASSHDRVPTTDTQYF. Here the CDR3 DNA reads TGTGCCAGCTCTCACGACAGGGTGCCAACCACAGATACGCAGTATTTT.

The V call is TRBV21-1, the J call TRBJ1-1. TRBV21-1 is termed a pseudogene. CDR3 length: 13 residues. CDR3 DNA sequence: TGTGCCAGCAGCACGCCCCTTCGGGCTGAAGCTTTCTTT. It codes for CASSTPLRAEAFF.

The rearrangement joins TRBV2 to TRBJ2-2; 7 bases map to TRBD1. Trimming at V came to 5 bases and at J to 1 base, leaving 4 bases not matched to a gene. From germline, CDR1 is SNHLY and CDR2 FYNNEI. This CDR3 has 15 residues. In nucleotides, the CDR3 is TGTGCCAGCAGTCCCAGGGGGAGGAACACCGGGGAGCTGTTTTTT. Its protein is CASSPRGRNTGELFF. The full variable domain, rest sourced from reference TRBV2 and TRBJ2-2, is EPEVTQTPSHQVTQMGQEVILRCVPISNHLYFYWYRQILGQKVEFLVSFYNNEISEKSEIFDDQFSVERPDGSNFTLKIRSTKLEDSAMYFCASSPRGRNTGELFFGEGSRLTVL.

The chain is built from TRBV19 and TRBJ2-2; 8 bases line up with TRBD1. Trimming at V came to 8 bases and at J to 6 bases, leaving 8 bases not matched to a gene. Germline CDR1 and CDR2: LNHDA and SQIVND (reference sequence). This CDR3 is built from 14 residues. The CDR3 region is CASRTGSVAGELFF. In DNA, the CDR3 is TGTGCCAGTCGGACAGGGTCGGTGGCCGGGGAGCTGTTTTTT.

The genes are TRBV14 and TRBJ2-1, with TRBD2 matching 7 bases. The germline CDR1 and CDR2 sequences are SGHDN and FVKESK. The length of the CDR3 is 16 residues. Trimming at V came to 2 bases and at J to 0 bases, leaving 4 bases not matched to a gene. CDR3 DNA: TGTGCCAGCAGCCAACCAGGGAGGGACTCCTACAATGAGCAGTTCTTC. Translation: CASSQPGRDSYNEQFF. The complete variable domain, with remaining parts taken from reference TRBV14 and TRBJ2-1, reads EAGVTQFPSHSVIEKGQTVTLRCDPISGHDNLYWYRRVMGKEIKFLLHFVKESKQDESGMPNNRFLAERTGGTYSTLKVQPAELEDSGVYFCASSQPGRDSYNEQFFGPGTRLTVL.

This clone is labeled as medium-sized (0.01 to 0.1%). The chain couples TRBV12-3 or TRBV12-4 to TRBJ2-1, with 8 bases fitting TRBD1. The CDR3 totals 13 residues. V shed 9 bases, J shed 4 bases, and the junction held 5 bases outside the gene matches. CDR3 amino acids: CARFTGGYNEQFF. As DNA, the CDR3 is TGTGCCAGATTTACAGGGGGATACAATGAGCAGTTCTTC.